Detailed here is one T cell receptor beta chain. Its specificity is unknown. The cDNA had a unique molecular identifier and a template-switch universal primer site. From the 5' RACE reads, TCRdb called clonotypes with MiXCR, one entry per CDR3 protein. The profile covers fewer than 650,000 distinct CDR3 sequences, with more than 9% appearing a single time and 2.5% to 3.5% taken by the ten largest. The data belong to a study of identical twins. Broader study findings: Insertions were reduced in abundant cord blood beta clonotypes but not in memory repertoires. Zero-insertion findings could be partly confounded by invariant cells (MAIT and iNKT cells). Twin-shared out-of-frame alpha sequences showed excess low generation probability.

Germline trimming cut 5 bases from V and 7 bases from J; bases unmatched to any gene: 9. This CDR3 has 14 amino acids. Germline V gene data show CDR1 as SGHTA and CDR2 as FQGNSA. These data are also associated with another study on yellow fever vaccine responses in identical twins.

The material sequenced was PBMCs. The V gene is TRBV7-2, the J gene TRBJ2-7; 9 bases align to TRBD2. This clonotype was sampled from a woman aged 18-29 years in good health. The CDR3 sequence: CASSRPSGNVEQYF. As DNA, the CDR3 is TGTGCCAGCAGCCGCCCTAGCGGGAATGTTGAGCAGTACTTC.